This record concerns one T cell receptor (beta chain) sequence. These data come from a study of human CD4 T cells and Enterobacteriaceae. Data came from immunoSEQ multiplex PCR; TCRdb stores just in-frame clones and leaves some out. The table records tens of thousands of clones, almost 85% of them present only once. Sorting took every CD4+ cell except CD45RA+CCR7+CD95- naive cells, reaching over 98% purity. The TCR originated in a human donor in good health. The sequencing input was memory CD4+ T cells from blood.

CDR3 DNA: TGTGCCAGCAGCTTTTCCGACGAGCAGTACTTC. It yields the protein CASSFSDEQYF. The J gene is TRBJ2-7, the V gene TRBV7-8; D is ambiguous. Trimming removed 3 bases from V and 5 bases from J, with 5 bases in between. Germline lookup yields CDR1 SGHVS and CDR2 FQNEAQ. The CDR3 length is 11 residues.